One sample yielded the 18 T cell receptor beta chains listed below, sequenced in a study of CD4 T cells in relation to SARS-CoV-2 and coronaviruses. Repertoires were generated with immunoSEQ multiplex PCR, while TCRdb's copy carries only in-frame clones and drops some. The table has around 23,000 clones, around 80% seen once. Their specific antigens are unknown. Before the COVID-19 pandemic, during about 2011-2019, CD4+ T cells were taken from unexposed donors. Isolation of CD4+ T cells took place after less than 13 days in culture. Material for sequencing was CD4+ T cells from PBMCs, cultured in vitro. These receptors were taken from a human donor in good health.

The chain is built from TRBV2 and TRBJ2-7, with TRBD2 matching 9 bases. The CDR3 totals 15 residues. Germline V CDR1 and CDR2: SNHLY, FYNNEI. V was pared by 10 bases and J by 4 bases, with 14 bases of the junction left unmatched. The CDR3 reads CATAPRREGFYEQYF. CDR3 nucleotides: TGTGCCACCGCCCCGCGGCGGGAGGGCTTTTACGAGCAGTACTTC.

This chain joins TRBV10-3 and TRBJ2-7; 8 bases line up with TRBD1. The germline CDR1 and CDR2 sequences are ENHRY and SYGVKD. V shed 0 bases and J 4 bases; nucleotides not matched to a gene: 5. CDR3 length: 15 amino acids. The CDR3 protein is CAISESRRGRYEQYF. The CDR3 bases are TGTGCCATCAGTGAGTCCCGCAGGGGGCGGTACGAGCAGTACTTC.

The chain joins TRBV5-4 to TRBJ2-5, with 8 bases aligning to TRBD2. The length of the CDR3 is 16 residues. J lost 4 bases, V lost 3 bases, and 11 bases had no gene match. CDR1 and CDR2 from the germline V gene are SGHNT and YYREEE (reference sequence). DNA of the CDR3: TGTGCCAGCAGCTCCGTTAGCGGGACGACAGGAGAGACCCAGTACTTC. This sequence encodes CASSSVSGTTGETQYF.

The chain joins TRBV29-1 to TRBJ2-2, with 9 bases that match TRBD2. Germline lookup yields CDR1 SQVTM and CDR2 ANQGSEA. This CDR3 is built from 13 residues. With V trimmed by 7 bases and J by 5 bases, 5 bases remained unmatched. This CDR3 reads CSAPAGGTGELFF. The CDR3 DNA is TGCAGCGCCCCAGCGGGAGGAACCGGGGAGCTGTTTTTT.

This chain links TRBV6-6 with TRBJ2-7; 7 bases map to TRBD1. Germline V gives CDR1 MNHNY, CDR2 SVGAGI (reference sequence). The CDR3 extends over 15 amino acids. Unmatched junction bases numbered 9, after V lost 6 bases and J lost 1 base. The CDR3 loop reads CASRTGAAESYEQYF. Written as DNA, the CDR3 is TGTGCCAGCAGAACAGGGGCTGCTGAATCCTACGAGCAGTACTTC.

This chain connects TRBV4-2 to TRBJ2-6; D is possibly TRBD1 (6 bases). This CDR3 region has 18 residues. Germline V gene data show CDR1 as LGHNA and CDR2 as YNFKEQ. V shed 4 bases and J shed 2 bases, with 18 bases lying between them. The CDR3 sequence is CASSPGEHTSAGANVLTF. The DNA of the CDR3 is TGTGCCAGCAGCCCAGGGGAGCATACGTCGGCTGGGGCCAACGTCCTGACTTTC.

J is TRBJ2-2 and V is TRBV10-1; D is tentatively TRBD1 or TRBD2 (5 bases each). CDR1 is WNHNN and CDR2 is SYGVQD in the germline V gene (reference sequence). This CDR3 is 14 amino acids long. V lost 6 bases and J lost 3, with 11 bases in between. The CDR3 nucleotides are TGCGCCAGCAGGGTTATGGGGGACACCGGGGAGCTGTTTTTT. Translation gives CASRVMGDTGELFF.

The genes are TRBV6-6 and TRBJ1-5, with D unclear. From germline, CDR1 is MNHNY and CDR2 SVGAGI (reference sequence). CDR3 length equals 15 residues. With 7 bases removed from V and 0 bases from J, the gap between germline ends came to 13 bases. The CDR3 spells CASTREVYSNQPQHF. CDR3 DNA sequence: TGTGCCAGCACGAGGGAAGTATATAGCAATCAGCCCCAGCATTTT.

The CDR3, as DNA: TGTGCCAGCAGGGGTGAGGCCTCTGGGGCCAACGTCCTGACTTTC. Translation gives CASRGEASGANVLTF. The chain employs TRBV5-5 and TRBJ2-6; D not resolved. From germline, CDR1 is SGHKS and CDR2 YYEKEE (reference sequence). This CDR3 is built from 15 residues. Trimming shortened V by 5 bases and J by 0 bases, and 9 bases separated the two germline ends.

The gene calls are TRBV7-8 and TRBJ2-1; 12 positions match TRBD2. In germline, CDR1 is SGHVS, CDR2 FQNEAQ. This CDR3 is 15 amino acids long. The ends lost 5 bases at V and 9 bases at J; junction bases unmatched: 8. Written as DNA, the CDR3 is TGTGCCAGCAGCCCGACTAGCGGGAGTATCGGTGAGCAGTTCTTC. Its protein product is CASSPTSGSIGEQFF.

The genes are TRBV6-5 and TRBJ1-2, with D maybe TRBD1 (6 bases). V was clipped by 5 bases and J by 4 bases, with 8 bases between them. The CDR3 length is 12 residues. CDR1 and CDR2 (germline): MNHEY, SVGAGI. The CDR3 coding sequence is TGTGCCAGCAGTAGGGGGTCCTATGGCTACACCTTC. Protein: CASSRGSYGYTF.

This clone was seen a few times. V gene TRBV5-6 combines with J gene TRBJ2-7; possibly TRBD1 for D (5 bases). Germline V gene sequence: CDR1 SGHDT, CDR2 YYEEEE. V shed 2 bases and J shed 2 bases, with 11 bases lying between them. CDR3 length: 14 residues. CDR3 nucleotide sequence: TGTGCCAGCAGCTTCCGGTCCAGGGCCTACGAGCAGTACTTC. Its translation: CASSFRSRAYEQYF.

The chain employs TRBV7-9 and TRBJ2-1, with D possibly called TRBD1 or TRBD2 (7 bases each). From germline, CDR1 is SEHNR and CDR2 FQNEAQ (reference sequence). V lost 2 bases and J 7 bases, leaving 15 bases between the germline ends. The CDR3 extends over 15 amino acids. CDR3 bases: TGTGCCAGCAGCTTAAATCAGGGGGGGTTGAATGAGCAGTTCTTC. Its protein is CASSLNQGGLNEQFF.

The rearrangement links TRBV6-6 to TRBJ2-5; D is undetermined. Germline lookup yields CDR1 MNHNY and CDR2 SVGAGI (reference sequence). The CDR3 contains 13 residues. V lost 2 bases to trimming and J lost 3 bases, with 7 bases between them. The CDR3 protein is CASSYVRKETQYF. The CDR3 nucleotides are TGTGCCAGCAGTTACGTGAGGAAAGAGACCCAGTACTTC.

The V call is TRBV18, the J call TRBJ2-1; 11 nucleotides agree with TRBD2. The CDR3 is made up of 17 amino acids. Germline V gene sequence: CDR1 KGHSH, CDR2 LQKENI. Trimming took 4 bases from V and 6 from J; bases not matched to a gene: 11. The chain's CDR3 is CASSRAVTSGIRNEQFF. The CDR3 DNA reads TGTGCCAGCTCACGGGCAGTGACTAGCGGGATTCGCAATGAGCAGTTCTTC.

This chain uses TRBV5-4 with TRBJ1-2, with TRBD1 matching 11 bases. CDR3 size: 16 residues. The ends lost 1 base at V and 7 bases at J; junction bases unmatched: 9. Germline V gene sequence: CDR1 SGHNT, CDR2 YYREEE (reference sequence). The CDR3 protein is CASSLFLGQGARGYTF. In DNA form, the CDR3 reads TGTGCCAGCAGCTTGTTTCTAGGACAGGGGGCGCGTGGCTACACCTTC.

A few counts support this clone. This chain joins TRBV14 and TRBJ1-1; no clear D. This CDR3 region has 13 residues. V lost 1 base, J lost 5 bases, and 8 bases lay in between. Per the germline V gene, CDR1 is SGHDN and CDR2 is FVKESK. For the CDR3, the DNA is TGTGCCAGCAGCCAAGGTATTGGGACTGAAGCTTTCTTT. Protein product: CASSQGIGTEAFF.

This chain connects TRBV10-2 to TRBJ2-1; TRBD2 is a possible D gene (5 bases). Germline CDR1 reads WSHSY; CDR2 reads SAAADI. V gave up 6 bases and J gave up 2 bases, with 14 bases separating them. The CDR3 is 15 amino acids. DNA of the CDR3: TGCGCCAGCAGGCATTTGGAGGCCCCCTACAATGAGCAGTTCTTC. It codes for CASRHLEAPYNEQFF.